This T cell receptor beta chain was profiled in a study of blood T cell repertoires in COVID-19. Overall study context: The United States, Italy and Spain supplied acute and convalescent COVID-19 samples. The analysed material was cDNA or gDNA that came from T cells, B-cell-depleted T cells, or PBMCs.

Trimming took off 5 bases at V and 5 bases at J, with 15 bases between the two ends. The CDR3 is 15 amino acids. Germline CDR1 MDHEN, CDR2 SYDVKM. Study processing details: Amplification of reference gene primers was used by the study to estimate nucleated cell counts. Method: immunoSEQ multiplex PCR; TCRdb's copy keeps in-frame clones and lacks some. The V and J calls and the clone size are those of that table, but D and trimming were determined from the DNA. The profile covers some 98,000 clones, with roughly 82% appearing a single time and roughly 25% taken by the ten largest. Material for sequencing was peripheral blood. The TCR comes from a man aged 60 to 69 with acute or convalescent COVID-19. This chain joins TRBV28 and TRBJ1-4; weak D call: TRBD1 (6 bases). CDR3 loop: CASSLEGVGNEKLFF. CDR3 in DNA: TGTGCCAGCAGTCTAGAGGGGGTCGGGAATGAAAAACTGTTTTTT. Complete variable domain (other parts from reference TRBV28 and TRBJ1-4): DVKVTQSSRYLVKRTGEKVFLECVQDMDHENMFWYRQDPGLGLRLIYFSYDVKMKEKGDIPEGYSVSREKKERFSLILESASTNQTSMYLCASSLEGVGNEKLFFGSGTQLSVL.